The 9 T cell receptor beta chains given below trace back to one sample, sequenced in a study of shared clonotypes between healthy human individuals. Repertoires were generated with immunoSEQ multiplex PCR, while TCRdb's copy carries only in-frame clones and drops some. In the table there are around 1,000,000 clones, 70% to 85% of which are singletons. The specimen was memory CD4+ T cells from PBMCs. As to subset: CD45RA-negative fraction. All receptors derive from a man younger than 35 in good health. Some clones in this sample may be carry-over from other donors' samples.

V is TRBV18 and J is TRBJ2-2, with 8 bases lining up with TRBD1. The CDR3 loop spans 16 amino acids. The V and J ends lost 5 bases and 0 bases, in that order; junction bases with no gene match: 5. Germline V CDR1 and CDR2: KGHSH, LQKENI. DNA for the CDR3: TGTGCCAGCTCAGCTCAACAGGGGGCGAACACCGGGGAGCTGTTTTTT. Its translation: CASSAQQGANTGELFF.

J is TRBJ2-3 and V is TRBV29-1, with TRBD2 identical over 8 bases. Trimming took 6 bases from V and 1 from J; bases not matched to a gene: 9. The length of the CDR3 is 15 residues. The germline V gene has CDR1 SQVTM and CDR2 ANQGSEA. The DNA of the CDR3 is TGCAGCGTACCCGTAGCGGGACATGGCACAGATACGCAGTATTTT. Its translation is CSVPVAGHGTDTQYF.

This chain's CDR3 is CASTPPGVQRYGYTF. For the CDR3, the DNA is TGTGCCAGCACCCCCCCAGGGGTGCAGAGGTATGGCTACACCTTC. The chain employs TRBV28 and TRBJ1-2; D might be TRBD1 (6 bases). Deletions cut 7 bases from V and 5 bases from J, with 20 bases between. The V gene's germline CDR1 is MDHEN and CDR2 SYDVKM. The CDR3 consists of 15 residues.

Comments on this clone: In the same sample, other DNA sequences code for this CDR3. This chain links TRBV9 with TRBJ2-5; no clear D gene. The V gene lost 0 bases and the J gene lost 5 bases, with 11 bases spanning the gap. The CDR3 has 14 residues. Germline V lookup: CDR1 SGDLS, CDR2 YYNGEE. As DNA, the CDR3 is TGTGCCAGCAGCGTAGGGGTAGGGAAGGAGACCCAGTACTTC. It is translated as CASSVGVGKETQYF.

This clone was counted ten times or more. As DNA, the CDR3 is TGTGCCAGCGCCGATTTCCAGGGCTCCTACAATGAGCAGTTCTTC. This gives the protein CASADFQGSYNEQFF. The gene calls are TRBV11-1 and TRBJ2-1; a weak D match, TRBD1 (5 bases). V was cut by 8 bases and J by 0 bases, with 14 bases left in between. The CDR3 is made up of 15 amino acids. Germline CDR1 SGHAT, CDR2 FQDESV (reference sequence).

This clone has a single count. The rearrangement uses TRBV7-2 and TRBJ2-3; D call uncertain. V was clipped by 0 bases and J by 9 bases, with 19 bases between them. The CDR3 length is 16 residues. CDR1 and CDR2 (germline): SGHTA, FQGNSA. The CDR3 loop is CASSLAYIPHKVTQYF. The DNA for the CDR3 is TGTGCCAGCAGCTTAGCCTATATCCCCCATAAAGTCACGCAGTATTTT.

This clone was seen a few times. The V gene is TRBV18, the J gene TRBJ2-1; TRBD1 is a possible D gene (6 bases). V was clipped by 0 bases and J by 3 bases, with 9 bases between them. There are 15 residues in the CDR3. Germline assignment: CDR1 KGHSH and CDR2 LQKENI. CDR3 in amino acids: CASSPPRQVYNEQFF. The CDR3 bases are TGTGCCAGCTCACCACCGAGACAGGTCTACAATGAGCAGTTCTTC.

The chain links TRBV27 to TRBJ1-4; weak D call: TRBD1 (6 bases). V was cut by 1 base and J by 8 bases, with 17 bases left in between. Germline assignment: CDR1 MNHEY and CDR2 SMNVEV (reference sequence). The CDR3 runs to 16 residues. The CDR3 DNA follows: TGTGCCAGCAGTTTATTTGACCAAGGGGGGCGGGAAAAACTGTTTTTT. Its protein is CASSLFDQGGREKLFF.

This sequence joins TRBV28 and TRBJ2-3; 15 bases are shared with TRBD2. J was trimmed by 4 bases and V by 6 bases; bases with no gene match: 5. CDR3 size: 16 residues. Germline V gene sequence: CDR1 MDHEN, CDR2 SYDVKM. The CDR3 sequence: CASRRGLAGGADTQYF. DNA for the CDR3: TGTGCCAGCAGACGGGGACTAGCGGGAGGAGCAGATACGCAGTATTTT.